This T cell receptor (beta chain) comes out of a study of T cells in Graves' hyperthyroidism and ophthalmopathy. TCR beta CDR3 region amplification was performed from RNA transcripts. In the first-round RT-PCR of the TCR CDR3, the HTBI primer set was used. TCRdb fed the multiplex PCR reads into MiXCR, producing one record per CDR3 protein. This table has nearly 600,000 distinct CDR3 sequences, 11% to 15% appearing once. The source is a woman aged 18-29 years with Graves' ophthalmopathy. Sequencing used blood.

CDR3 residues: CASSPGGRGPGTEAFF. Here the CDR3 DNA reads TGTGCCAGCAGCCCCGGGGGCAGGGGGCCTGGCACTGAAGCTTTCTTT. The J gene is TRBJ1-1, the V gene TRBV7-2, with 8 bases aligning to TRBD1. Germline V gene data show CDR1 as SGHTA and CDR2 as FQGNSA. The CDR3 has 16 amino acids. V was clipped by 5 bases and J by 4 bases; unmatched bases: 12.